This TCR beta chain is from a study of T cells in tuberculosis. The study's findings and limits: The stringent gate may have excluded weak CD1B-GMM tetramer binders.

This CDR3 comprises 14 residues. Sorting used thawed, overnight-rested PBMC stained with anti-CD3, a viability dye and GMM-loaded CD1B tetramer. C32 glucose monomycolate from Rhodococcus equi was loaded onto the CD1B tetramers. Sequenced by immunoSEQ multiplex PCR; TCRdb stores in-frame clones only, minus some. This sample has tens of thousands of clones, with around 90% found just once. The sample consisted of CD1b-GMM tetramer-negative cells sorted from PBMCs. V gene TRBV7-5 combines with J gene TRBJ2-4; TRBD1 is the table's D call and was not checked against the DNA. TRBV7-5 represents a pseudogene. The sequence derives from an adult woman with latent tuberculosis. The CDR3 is CVRSPRVDKNIQYF. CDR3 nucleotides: TGTGTCAGAAGCCCCAGGGTCGACAAAAACATTCAGTACTTC.